One sample yielded the 20 T cell receptor beta chains listed below, sequenced in a study of T-cell reconstitution after alpha-beta-depleted transplantation in children. For TCRbeta, the library was prepared with unique molecular identifiers. Each CDR3 protein is one row after TCRdb ran MiXCR on the PCR reads. The repertoire has approximately 520,000 distinct CDR3 sequences, approximately 10% of them found once; the top ten carry roughly 15%. Material: PBMCs, mostly from graft donor cells, obtained 180 days after TCRalphabeta/CD19-depleted stem cell transplant. All receptors derive from a female patient aged 2 to 10 who had a stem cell transplant for aplastic anemia, so the T cells may come from the graft donor.

The rearrangement links TRBV10-3 to TRBJ2-5; D is perhaps TRBD2 (6 bases). V shed 3 bases and J shed 5 bases, with 16 bases lying between them. CDR1 and CDR2 from the germline V gene are ENHRY and SYGVKD. The CDR3 spans 15 residues. Here the CDR3 reads CAISEFGGSGETQYF. The CDR3 nucleotides read TGTGCCATCAGTGAATTTGGGGGGAGCGGGGAGACCCAGTACTTC.

There are many counts of this clonotype. This rearrangement joins TRBV24-1 to TRBJ2-2; D gene unclear. The CDR3 has 14 amino acids. V lost 6 bases to trimming and J lost 4 bases, with 11 bases between them. Germline V gives CDR1 KGHDR, CDR2 SFDVKD. This CDR3 is CATSLNSGTGELFF. CDR3 nucleotide sequence: TGTGCCACCAGTTTAAACAGTGGCACCGGGGAGCTGTTTTTT.

This chain joins TRBV12-3 or TRBV12-4 and TRBJ2-7; 9 bases match TRBD2. The CDR3 runs to 15 residues. V dropped 3 bases and J dropped 5; count of bases not matched to a gene: 8. The CDR3 is CASSFATGLANEQYV. DNA of the CDR3: TGTGCCAGCAGTTTCGCCACGGGACTAGCCAACGAGCAGTACGTC.

The J gene is TRBJ2-7, the V gene TRBV10-3, with TRBD2 identical over 7 bases. Per the germline V gene, CDR1 is ENHRY and CDR2 is SYGVKD. Germline trimming cut 6 bases from V and 2 bases from J; bases unmatched to any gene: 7. The CDR3 loop spans 14 amino acids. Here the CDR3 DNA reads TGTGCCATCAGGAAAACTAGCGAGACCTACGAGCAGTACTTC. This gives the protein CAIRKTSETYEQYF.

This clonotype was counted between two and nine times. This rearrangement joins TRBV7-2 to TRBJ2-7; 8 nucleotides match TRBD1. Germline CDR1 and CDR2: SGHTA and FQGNSA. This CDR3 contains 16 residues. J gave up 3 bases and V 5 bases, and 12 bases lay outside the gene matches. CDR3 amino acids: CASSQDRDRLNYEQYF. The CDR3 nucleotides read TGTGCCAGCAGCCAGGACAGGGATCGCCTAAACTACGAGCAGTACTTC.

This clonotype has only a few counts. CDR3 residues: CASSEGWGSSYNSPLHF. In DNA, the CDR3 is TGTGCCAGCAGCGAGGGGTGGGGCAGCTCCTATAATTCACCCCTCCACTTT. The rearrangement joins TRBV7-2 to TRBJ1-6; a possible D gene is TRBD1 (5 bases). This CDR3 is 17 amino acids long. V was pared by 5 bases and J by 0 bases, with 14 bases between. Germline V gene data show CDR1 as SGHTA and CDR2 as FQGNSA.

V gene TRBV5-1 combines with J gene TRBJ2-7, with TRBD1 matching 8 bases. The length of the CDR3 is 14 residues. CDR1 and CDR2 (germline): SGHRS, YFSETQ. V gave up 4 bases and J gave up 7 bases; unmatched junction bases: 10. The CDR3 region has the DNA TGCGCCAGCAGCACCGGGACAGGTCTTGGGGAGCAGTACTTC. Translating it yields CASSTGTGLGEQYF.

V usage is TRBV5-1 and J usage is TRBJ2-7; D is possibly TRBD2 (5 bases). There are 13 residues in the CDR3. The V gene's germline CDR1 is SGHRS and CDR2 YFSETQ. V was shortened by 4 bases and J by 2 bases, with 10 bases between the two germline ends. The CDR3 DNA reads TGCGCCAGCAGCACTAGGTACCCCTACGAGCAGTACTTC. Amino acid sequence: CASSTRYPYEQYF.

The chain recombines TRBV12-3 or TRBV12-4 with TRBJ2-7; 7 nucleotides line up with TRBD2. The CDR3 runs to 13 residues. J was trimmed by 4 bases and V by 2 bases; bases with no gene match: 2. Here the CDR3 reads CASSLSGIYEQYV. The CDR3 nucleotides are TGTGCCAGCAGTTTAAGCGGGATATACGAGCAGTACGTC.

Only a few counts were recorded for this clonotype. The chain couples TRBV5-6 to TRBJ2-4; either TRBD1 or TRBD2 may supply D (5 bases each). The V end lost 2 bases, the J end lost 0 bases, and 27 bases lay between the germline ends. Germline CDR1 is SGHDT and CDR2 is YYEEEE. This CDR3 has 21 residues. The CDR3 DNA reads as TGTGCCAGCAGCTTAAGAATTGGACGTTGTCGGGACGGACTAGCCAAAAACATTCAGTACTTC. Amino acids: CASSLRIGRCRDGLAKNIQYF.

V is TRBV6-5 and J is TRBJ1-2, with 7 bases matching TRBD1. Trimming removed 0 bases from V and 5 bases from J; junction bases left unmatched: 18. Germline V gives CDR1 MNHEY, CDR2 SVGAGI. This CDR3 is built from 19 residues. The CDR3 protein is CASSYSAGQPFWRAYGYTF. The CDR3 bases are TGTGCCAGCAGTTACTCCGCGGGACAGCCTTTCTGGCGTGCGTATGGCTACACCTTC.

The chain links TRBV6-5 to TRBJ2-2; the D call may be TRBD1 or TRBD2 (6 bases each). Germline CDR1 and CDR2: MNHEY and SVGAGI. Trimming shortened V by 4 bases and J by 6 bases, and 9 bases separated the two germline ends. There are 13 residues in the CDR3. The CDR3 nucleotides read TGTGCCAGCAGTTCAGGGGAGGCCGGGGAGCTGTTTTTT. Protein sequence: CASSSGEAGELFF.

The gene calls are TRBV10-3 and TRBJ2-3; maybe TRBD2 (6 bases). The V end was cut by 3 bases, the J end by 11 bases, with 12 bases between. The CDR3 is 12 residues long. CDR1 and CDR2 from the germline V gene are ENHRY and SYGVKD. In nucleotides, the CDR3 is TGTGCCATCAGTGATTGGGGGACTCTGCAGTATTTT. Residues: CAISDWGTLQYF.

In DNA, the CDR3 is TGTGCCAGCAGTCCGGGCCTGCCGAACACCGGGGAGCTGTTTTTT. It translates to CASSPGLPNTGELFF. V gene TRBV6-1 combines with J gene TRBJ2-2, with no clear D. Germline V gene lookup returns CDR1 MNHNS and CDR2 SASEGT. The V end was cut by 5 bases, the J end by 0 bases, with 10 bases between. This CDR3 has 15 amino acids.

This clonotype was seen only a few times. V and J are TRBV4-3 and TRBJ2-2, with TRBD2 identical over 11 bases. This CDR3 has 17 residues. The V segment lost 3 bases and the J segment 1 base; nucleotides outside the gene matches: 4. Germline CDR1 is LGHNA and CDR2 is YSLEER. CDR3 amino acids: CASSQDTSGRNTGELFF. In DNA form, the CDR3 reads TGCGCCAGCAGCCAGGATACTAGCGGGAGGAACACCGGGGAGCTGTTTTTT.

This clonotype was counted between two and nine times. The V call is TRBV20-1, the J call TRBJ1-5; D is undetermined. V dropped 1 base and J dropped 6 bases, with 13 bases sitting between them. This CDR3 is built from 14 residues. The germline gives CDR1 DFQATT, CDR2 SNEGSKA (reference sequence). CDR3 sequence (DNA): TGCAGTGCTAGAGCTCCCCCGGGGTCTCAGCCCCAGCATTTT. As protein: CSARAPPGSQPQHF.

This clonotype has a handful of counts. The chain joins TRBV4-3 to TRBJ2-7; D could derive from TRBD1 or TRBD2 (5 bases each). Germline V gene sequence: CDR1 LGHNA, CDR2 YSLEER. CDR3 size: 15 residues. Trimming removed 4 bases at V and 3 bases at J, with 16 bases between. CDR3 in DNA: TGCGCCAGCAGCCTTCTTGGGGGAGCGATCTACGAGCAGTACTTC. Protein: CASSLLGGAIYEQYF.

This clonotype was seen only a few times. The chain combines TRBV12-5 with TRBJ2-2; TRBD2 matches 8 bases. V dropped 1 base and J dropped 6; count of bases not matched to a gene: 4. The length of the CDR3 is 15 residues. Germline loops: CDR1 LGHNT, CDR2 FRNRAP. The CDR3 DNA follows: TGTGCTAGTGGTTTGGGACTAGCGAAATCCGGGGAGCTGTTTTTT. Residues: CASGLGLAKSGELFF.

This clonotype was observed a few times. V is TRBV7-2 and J is TRBJ2-1, with 9 bases identical to TRBD2. Trimming took 0 bases from V and 8 from J; bases not matched to a gene: 5. The CDR3 is made up of 15 amino acids. Germline V gives CDR1 SGHTA, CDR2 FQGNSA. As DNA, the CDR3 is TGTGCCAGCAGCTTAGCTAGCGGGAGAATCGATGAGCAGTTCTTC. It yields the protein CASSLASGRIDEQFF.

This chain links TRBV5-1 with TRBJ1-6; D gene unclear. Trimming shortened V by 5 bases and J by 5 bases, and 8 bases separated the two germline ends. CDR1 and CDR2 from the germline V gene are SGHRS and YFSETQ. This CDR3 has 13 residues. CDR3 DNA: TGCGCCAGCAGATTCAGAGATAATTCACCCCTCCACTTT. This codes for CASRFRDNSPLHF. The whole variable domain, filled in from reference TRBV5-1 and TRBJ1-6, reads KAGVTQTPRYLIKTRGQQVTLSCSPISGHRSVSWYQQTPGQGLQFLFEYFSETQRNKGNFPGRFSGRQFSNSRSEMNVSTLELGDSALYLCASRFRDNSPLHFGNGTRLTVT.